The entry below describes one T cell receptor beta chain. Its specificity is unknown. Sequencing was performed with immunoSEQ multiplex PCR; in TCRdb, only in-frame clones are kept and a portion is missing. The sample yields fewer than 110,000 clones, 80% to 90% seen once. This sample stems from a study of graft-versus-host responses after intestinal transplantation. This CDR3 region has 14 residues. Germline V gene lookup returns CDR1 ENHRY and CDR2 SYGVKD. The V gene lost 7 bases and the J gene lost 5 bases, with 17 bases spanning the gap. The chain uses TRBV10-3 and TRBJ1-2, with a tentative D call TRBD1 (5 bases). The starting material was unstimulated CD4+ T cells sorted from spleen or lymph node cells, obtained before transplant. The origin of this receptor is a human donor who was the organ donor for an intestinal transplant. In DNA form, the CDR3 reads TGTGCCATCACCGAACGGGACTTGGGGTATGGCTACACCTTC. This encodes CAITERDLGYGYTF.